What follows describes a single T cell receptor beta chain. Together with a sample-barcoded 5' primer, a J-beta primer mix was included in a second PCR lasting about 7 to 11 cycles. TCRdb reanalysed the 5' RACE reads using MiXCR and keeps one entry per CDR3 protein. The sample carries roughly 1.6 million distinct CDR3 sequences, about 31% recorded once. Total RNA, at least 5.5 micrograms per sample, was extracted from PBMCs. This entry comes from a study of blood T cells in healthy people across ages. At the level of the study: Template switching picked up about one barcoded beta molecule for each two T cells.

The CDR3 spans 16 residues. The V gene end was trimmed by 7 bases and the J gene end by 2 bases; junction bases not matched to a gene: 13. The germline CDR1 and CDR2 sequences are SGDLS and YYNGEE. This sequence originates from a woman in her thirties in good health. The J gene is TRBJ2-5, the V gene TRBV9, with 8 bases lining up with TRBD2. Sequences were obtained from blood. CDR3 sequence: CASGLGRAGGQETQYF. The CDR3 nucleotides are TGTGCCAGCGGTCTAGGGCGGGCGGGGGGACAAGAGACCCAGTACTTC.